Sequencing of this T cell receptor beta chain was carried out in a study of human T cells and chemical hapten exposure. Whole-study context: Patch tests applied 0.01% DPC to the upper back, read at 6 days.

Unique molecular identifiers were linked by the library to individual cDNA molecules. As originally analysed: Samples contained a median of roughly 100,000 TCRs, with a range of roughly 23,224 to 700,000. Each CDR3 protein is one row after TCRdb ran MiXCR on the RACE reads. These V and J calls rely on TCRdb rather than the paper's analysis. The sample holds 300,000 to 450,000 distinct CDR3 sequences; 5.1% are singletons and the top ten take 2.5% to 3%. Time point here: pre-sensitization, week 0. This sample's treatment: therapeutic diphenylcyclopropenone sensitization with weekly scalp DPC. Germline-derived CDR1 and CDR2 are LGHDT and YNNKEL (reference sequence). This CDR3 region has 15 residues. V dropped 4 bases and J dropped 2 bases, with 12 bases sitting between them. The sample holds many counts of this clonotype.

Sample: whole blood, taken in connection with sensitization to the hapten diphenylcyclopropenone (DPC). The chain has TRBV3-1 and TRBJ2-1, with TRBD1 as a possible D gene (6 bases). This TCR derives from a woman between 50 and 59 years old with alopecia areata. Some clones in this sample may be carry-over from other donors' samples. The CDR3 nucleotides are TGTGCCAGCAGCCCGACAGGACGAACCTACAATGAGCAGTTCTTC. Encoded protein: CASSPTGRTYNEQFF.